Shown below are 13 T cell receptor beta chains from a single sample sequenced in a study of T-cell memory formation after mild COVID-19. MiXCR, applied by TCRdb to the 5' RACE reads, yields one record per CDR3 protein. The data contain some 210,000 distinct CDR3 sequences, about 17% of them seen just once; the ten biggest clones take up 2.4%. The sequenced sample was PBMCs or a T cell subset sorted from them (not recorded which). These TCRs come from an adult woman who had mild COVID-19 (a few samples of this study predate the infection). Cell type and time point are not known.

The chain has TRBV4-1 and TRBJ1-1; 7 nucleotides line up with TRBD1. Germline CDR1 is MGHRA and CDR2 is YSYEKL. This CDR3 has 16 residues. V lost 1 base to trimming and J lost 0 bases; unmatched junction nucleotides: 5. The CDR3 DNA is TGCGCCAGCAGCCAAGTACTGGGACAGATGAACACTGAAGCTTTCTTT. This sequence encodes CASSQVLGQMNTEAFF.

The chain couples TRBV7-2 to TRBJ2-1; D unclear. Germline V gives CDR1 SGHTA, CDR2 FQGNSA. V dropped 5 bases and J dropped 13 bases, with 15 bases sitting between them. The CDR3 runs to 12 residues. For the CDR3, the DNA is TGTGCCAGCAGCGCCCCGGGCCCGACCCAGTTCTTC. Translated, it gives CASSAPGPTQFF.

V and J are TRBV20-1 and TRBJ2-3, with a weak D call TRBD2 (5 bases). Trimming left V 6 bases short and J 0 bases short, with 16 bases between. The CDR3 covers 15 residues. Germline V gene data show CDR1 as DFQATT and CDR2 as SNEGSKA (reference sequence). The CDR3 DNA is TGCAGTGCGCCGCAAGCGGATACTAGCACAGATACGCAGTATTTT. It specifies CSAPQADTSTDTQYF.

The chain recombines TRBV6-1 with TRBJ2-5, with TRBD1 identical over 10 bases. The CDR3 extends over 14 amino acids. Germline values: CDR1 MNHNS, CDR2 SASEGT. The junction had 7 bases not matched to a gene; V was cut back by 6 bases and J by 6 bases. The CDR3, as DNA: TGTGCCAGCAGACTTGACAGGGGGCGACAGACCCAGTACTTC. It yields the protein CASRLDRGRQTQYF.

The chain links TRBV27 to TRBJ2-7, with a tentative D call TRBD1 (8 bases). This CDR3 spans 13 amino acids. V lost 5 bases and J 4 bases, leaving 12 bases between the germline ends. From germline, CDR1 is MNHEY and CDR2 SMNVEV (reference sequence). CDR3 nucleotide sequence: TGTGCCAGCAGTCTACAGGGGGGGTACGAGCAGTACTTC. Translation gives CASSLQGGYEQYF.

The chain couples TRBV6-5 to TRBJ2-1; possibly TRBD1 or TRBD2 for D (5 bases each). V was clipped by 0 bases and J by 5 bases, with 8 bases between them. The CDR3 covers 14 residues. Germline V CDR1 and CDR2: MNHEY, SVGAGI. The CDR3 nucleotides read TGTGCCAGCAGTTACTCGGGACGGGACAATGAGCAGTTCTTC. Protein product: CASSYSGRDNEQFF.

The CDR3 nucleotides are TGCGCCAGCAGCCGGCGCATGAACACTGAAGCTTTCTTT. Translated: CASSRRMNTEAFF. The V and J genes are TRBV4-3 and TRBJ1-1; D not certain. This CDR3 has 13 residues. Germline CDR1 is LGHNA and CDR2 is YSLEER. Trimming removed 4 bases from V and 0 bases from J, with 6 bases in between.

This clonotype was detected ten times or more. The chain uses TRBV5-1 and TRBJ2-3, with D tentatively TRBD1 or TRBD2 (5 bases each). Germline CDR1 reads SGHRS; CDR2 reads YFSETQ. The CDR3 has 15 residues. Trimming removed 7 bases at V and 0 bases at J, with 15 bases between. The CDR3 here is CASFRDPRSTDTQYF. In nucleotides, the CDR3 is TGCGCCAGCTTCCGGGACCCCCGAAGCACAGATACGCAGTATTTT. Looking up the rest from reference TRBV5-1 and TRBJ2-3 gives the full variable domain: KAGVTQTPRYLIKTRGQQVTLSCSPISGHRSVSWYQQTPGQGLQFLFEYFSETQRNKGNFPGRFSGRQFSNSRSEMNVSTLELGDSALYLCASFRDPRSTDTQYFGPGTRLTVL.

This chain links TRBV7-2 with TRBJ2-2; D is unclear. Trimming took off 5 bases at V and 7 bases at J, with 8 bases between the two ends. The CDR3 extends over 12 amino acids. Per germline, CDR1 SGHTA and CDR2 FQGNSA. CDR3 DNA sequence: TGTGCCAGCAGCCGCGGAGTCGGGGAGCTGTTTTTT. It specifies CASSRGVGELFF.

This clonotype was seen more than once but under ten times. The chain couples TRBV12-3 or TRBV12-4 to TRBJ1-1; D uncertain. The CDR3 covers 13 residues. The V end lost 7 bases, the J end lost 4 bases, and 13 bases lay between the germline ends. The CDR3 loop is CASTQEIATEAFF. In nucleotides, the CDR3 is TGTGCCAGCACTCAAGAGATAGCCACTGAAGCTTTCTTT.

Only a few counts were recorded for this clonotype. The chain uses TRBV20-1 and TRBJ2-2, with 12 bases lining up with TRBD2. V was pared by 5 bases and J by 7 bases, with 2 bases of the junction left unmatched. This CDR3 contains 13 residues. Germline V lookup: CDR1 DFQATT, CDR2 SNEGSKA (reference sequence). The DNA of the CDR3 is TGCAGTGCTGGGGGACTAGCGGGCGGGGAGCTGTTTTTT. Translating gives CSAGGLAGGELFF.

The CDR3 sequence: CASSSGTGGYSNQPQHF. CDR3 in DNA: TGTGCCAGCAGCTCCGGGACAGGGGGATATAGCAATCAGCCCCAGCATTTT. The V call is TRBV7-9, the J call TRBJ1-5, with 11 nucleotides matching TRBD1. J lost 0 bases, V lost 4 bases, and 5 bases had no gene match. From germline, CDR1 is SEHNR and CDR2 FQNEAQ (reference sequence). The CDR3 loop spans 17 amino acids.

The rearrangement uses TRBV29-1 and TRBJ2-5, with 7 bases fitting TRBD1. Per the germline V gene, CDR1 is SQVTM and CDR2 is ANQGSEA. J was trimmed by 3 bases and V by 7 bases; bases with no gene match: 11. The CDR3 has 14 residues. As DNA, the CDR3 is TGCAGCGCGGTCCCCGGGACAGCCAAAGAGACCCAGTACTTC. Encoded protein: CSAVPGTAKETQYF. Variable domain in full (rest from reference TRBV29-1 and TRBJ2-5): SAVISQKPSRDICQRGTSLTIQCQVDSQVTMMFWYRQQPGQSLTLIATANQGSEATYESGFVIDKFPISRPNLTFSTLTVSNMSPEDSSIYLCSAVPGTAKETQYFGPGTRLLVL.